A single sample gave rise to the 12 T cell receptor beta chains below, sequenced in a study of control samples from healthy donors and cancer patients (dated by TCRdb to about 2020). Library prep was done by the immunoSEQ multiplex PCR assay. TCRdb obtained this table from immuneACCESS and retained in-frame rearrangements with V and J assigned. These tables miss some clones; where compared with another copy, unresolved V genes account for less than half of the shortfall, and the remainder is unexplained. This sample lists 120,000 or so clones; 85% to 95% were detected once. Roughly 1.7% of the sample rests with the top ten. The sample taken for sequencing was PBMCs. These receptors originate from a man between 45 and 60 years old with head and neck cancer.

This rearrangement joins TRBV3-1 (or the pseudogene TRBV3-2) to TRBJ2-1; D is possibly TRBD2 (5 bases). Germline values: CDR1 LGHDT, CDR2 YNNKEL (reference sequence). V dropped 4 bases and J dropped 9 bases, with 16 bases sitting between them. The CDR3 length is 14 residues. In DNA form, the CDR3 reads TGTGCCAGCAGCCCCCTACTAGAAAGCGTTGAGCAGTTCTTC. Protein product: CASSPLLESVEQFF.

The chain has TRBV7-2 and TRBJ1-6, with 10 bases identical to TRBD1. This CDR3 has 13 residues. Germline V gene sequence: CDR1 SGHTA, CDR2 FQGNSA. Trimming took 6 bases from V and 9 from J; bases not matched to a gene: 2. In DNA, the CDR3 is TGTGCCAGCAGGGGGACAGGGGCTTCACCCCTCCACTTT. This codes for CASRGTGASPLHF.

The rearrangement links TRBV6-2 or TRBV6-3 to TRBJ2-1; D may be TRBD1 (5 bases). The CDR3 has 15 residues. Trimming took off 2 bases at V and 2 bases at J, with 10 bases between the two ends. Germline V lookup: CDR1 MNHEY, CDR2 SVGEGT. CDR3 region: CASSYLETAYNEQFF. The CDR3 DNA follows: TGTGCCAGCAGTTACCTAGAGACAGCCTACAATGAGCAGTTCTTC.

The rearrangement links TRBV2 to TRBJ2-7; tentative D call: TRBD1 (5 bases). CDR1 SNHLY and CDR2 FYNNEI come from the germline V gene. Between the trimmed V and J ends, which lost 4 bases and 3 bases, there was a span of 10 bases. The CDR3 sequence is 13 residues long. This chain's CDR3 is CASSGQGNYEQYF. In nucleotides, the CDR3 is TGTGCCAGCAGTGGCCAGGGAAACTACGAGCAGTACTTC.

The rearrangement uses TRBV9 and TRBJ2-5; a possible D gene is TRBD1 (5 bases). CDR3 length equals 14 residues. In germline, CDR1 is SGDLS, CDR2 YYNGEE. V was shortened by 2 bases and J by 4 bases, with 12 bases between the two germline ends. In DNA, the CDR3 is TGTGCCAGCAGCGTTCTGGGGCGCCGAGAGACCCAGTACTTC. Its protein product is CASSVLGRRETQYF.

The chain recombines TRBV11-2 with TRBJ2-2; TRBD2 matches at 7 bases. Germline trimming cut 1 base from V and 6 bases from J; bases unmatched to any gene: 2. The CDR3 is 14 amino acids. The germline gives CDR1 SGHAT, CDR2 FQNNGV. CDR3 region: CASSLGLAAGELFF. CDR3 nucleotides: TGTGCCAGCAGCTTAGGACTAGCTGCCGGGGAGCTGTTTTTT.

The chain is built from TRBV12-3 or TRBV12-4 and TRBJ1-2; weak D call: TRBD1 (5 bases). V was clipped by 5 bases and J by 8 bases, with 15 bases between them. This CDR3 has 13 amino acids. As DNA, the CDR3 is TGTGCCAGCAGTCCGGGACTCGAGAAGGGCTACACCTTC. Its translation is CASSPGLEKGYTF.

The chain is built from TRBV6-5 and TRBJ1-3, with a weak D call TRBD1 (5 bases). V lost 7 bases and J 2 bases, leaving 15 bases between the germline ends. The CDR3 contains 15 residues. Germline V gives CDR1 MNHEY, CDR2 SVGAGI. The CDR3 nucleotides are TGTGCCAGCAAACCCACCGGGACGGCTGGAAACACCATATATTTT. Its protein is CASKPTGTAGNTIYF.

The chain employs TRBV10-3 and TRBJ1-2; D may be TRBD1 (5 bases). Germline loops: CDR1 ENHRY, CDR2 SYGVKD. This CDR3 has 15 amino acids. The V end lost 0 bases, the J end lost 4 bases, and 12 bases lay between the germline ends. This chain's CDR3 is CAISESAGRVYGYTF. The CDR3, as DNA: TGTGCCATCAGTGAGTCGGCGGGACGGGTCTATGGCTACACCTTC.

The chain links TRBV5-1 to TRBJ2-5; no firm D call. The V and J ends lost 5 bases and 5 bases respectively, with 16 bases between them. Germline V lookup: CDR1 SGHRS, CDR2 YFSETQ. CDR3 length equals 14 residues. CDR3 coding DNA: TGCGCCAGCAGGGGTCTCGCGTCCGGGGAGACCCAGTACTTC. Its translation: CASRGLASGETQYF.

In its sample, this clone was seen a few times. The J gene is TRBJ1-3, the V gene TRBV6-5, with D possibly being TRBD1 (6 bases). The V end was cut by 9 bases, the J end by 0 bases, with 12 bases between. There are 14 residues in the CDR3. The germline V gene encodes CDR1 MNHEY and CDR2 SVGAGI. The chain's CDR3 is CASTRDNSGNTIYF. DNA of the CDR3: TGTGCCAGTACCCGGGACAACTCTGGAAACACCATATATTTT.

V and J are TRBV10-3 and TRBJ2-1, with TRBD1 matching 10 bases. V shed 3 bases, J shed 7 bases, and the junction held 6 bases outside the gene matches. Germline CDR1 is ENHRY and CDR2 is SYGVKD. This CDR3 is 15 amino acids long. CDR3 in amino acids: CAISDYGQGGNEQFF. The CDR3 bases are TGTGCCATCAGTGATTATGGACAGGGGGGGAATGAGCAGTTCTTC.